The sequence of this TCR beta chain was determined in a study of CD8+CD57+ T cells in acquired aplastic anemia (dated by TCRdb to between 2017 and 2018). Regarding the research as a whole: DNA extracted from sorted CD4+ and CD8+ cells had a mean of approximately 3.3 ug, with a range of about 0.18 to 27.4 ug. CD8+CD57+ expansion was defined as a frequency above the mean frequency observed in healthy subjects. The paper's findings and limits, for the study overall: Between patients and healthy controls, no significant difference in CD8+ Simpson's diversity was found (P=0.060). Although twenty-nine CD8+ CDR3 sequences were shared by patients and controls, these sequences appeared highly expressed in patients and within the immunodominant clones of patients.

TCR beta VDJ combination and CDR3 sequence profiling used genomic DNA as the template. An Illumina HiSeq 2000 was the platform used for TCR repertoire sequencing. As for the authors' bioinformatics: TRBV/TRBJ rearrangement plots, CDR3 size and DJ length profiles, and Simpson's diversity index were used to assess repertoires. The immunodominant clone was defined as the most abundant DNA sequence in deep sequencing data. CDR3 amino acid sequences were checked for sharing across subjects and were also compared against the VDJdb database and published repertoires. TCRdb reanalyzed the raw reads on its own, using fastp at Q25 for trimming and MiXCR for clone calling, and kept in-frame beta chains. Rows are unified per CDR3 protein, each entry keeping the most common DNA and genes. The V and J calls were determined by TCRdb, not by the authors. This sample holds some 170,000 distinct CDR3 sequences; around 48% were observed only once. The top ten hold about 1.2% of the sample.

A word on this clonotype: Its antigen has not been determined. Per-base quality was not reported, and no clone a single base away is much larger than it.

Flow cytometry had shown CD8+CD57+ cell expansion in the patients selected for sequencing. Every patient had severe acquired aplastic anemia, diagnosed using the International Study of Aplastic Anemia and Agranulocytosis and Camitta criteria. No patient had received any therapy when blood was sampled. The study deep-sequenced TCR repertoires of sorted CD4+ and CD8+ blood T cells from severe aplastic anemia patients and healthy subjects. Patients were enrolled under clinicaltrials.gov protocols 00001620, 01623167, 00001397, 00071045, 00081523 and 00961064 in the USA. Ficoll-Paque density gradient centrifugation was used to isolate peripheral blood mononuclear cells. CD4+ and CD8+ T cells were sorted by FACS or magnetic beads before DNA extraction. The germline V gene supplies CDR1 ENHRY and CDR2 SYGVKD. The CDR3 starts with the cysteine, ends with the phenylalanine, and has 14 residues. Only the CDR3 part of the read is kept: 42 bases, read in frame from the first base. V gives up 7 bases and J gives up 3 bases, and the segment between their germline ends measures 13 bases.

This TCR derives from a human donor with aplastic anemia. The rearrangement combines TRBV10-3 with TRBJ1-5, with TRBD1 tentatively as D gene (5 bases match). Sequencing input: sorted CD4+, CD8+, or CD8+CD57+ T cells (not recorded which) from PBMCs. The nucleotide sequence reads TGTGCCATCAAGGCGCAGGGCCTCAATCAGCCCCAGCATTTT. It specifies CAIKAQGLNQPQHF.